The rows below give T cell receptor beta chains drawn from one sample of a study of T cell changes during pregnancy in multiple sclerosis. TCRdb keeps only in-frame clones here, not all; method: immunoSEQ multiplex PCR. Of tens of thousands of clones detected, 94% appear once; the ten largest clones hold roughly 5%. The sequencing used CD8+ T cells from peripheral blood mononuclear cells, collected before pregnancy. The receptor set was obtained from a female donor with multiple sclerosis, enrolled in a pregnancy study. CDR3s include the opening cysteine and the closing phenylalanine or tryptophan. A D gene is named only where the DNA matches it firmly. Clone size, where shown, is once, few, many, or a class for clones that have expanded.

TRBJ2-1 TRBV5-1 - - CASRDRQGQFF TGCGCCAGCAGAGATAGGCAGGGACAGTTCTTC
TRBJ1-1 TRBV19 - - CASSMVVNTEAFF TGTGCCAGTAGTATGGTAGTTAACACTGAAGCTTTCTTT
TRBJ1-1 TRBV19 TRBD1 - CASSIGWGDSEAFF TGTGCCAGTAGTATAGGGTGGGGGGACAGCGAAGCTTTCTTT
TRBJ2-2 TRBV7-6 - - CASSLGRGGQNTGELFF TGTGCCAGCAGCTTAGGACGAGGCGGGCAGAACACCGGGGAGCTGTTTTTT
TRBJ2-3 TRBV6-4 TRBD1 - CASSDSVPGQGPDTQYF TGTGCCAGCAGTGACTCGGTGCCGGGACAGGGGCCAGATACGCAGTATTTT
TRBJ2-1 TRBV27 - - CASSLSPGNEQFF TGTGCCAGCAGTTTATCACCAGGGAATGAGCAGTTCTTC
TRBJ2-2 TRBV27 - - CASSLSRGIGELFF TGTGCCAGCAGTTTATCCCGGGGGATCGGGGAGCTGTTTTTT
TRBJ2-1 TRBV10-3 TRBD2 - CAISESGRLAAYNEQFF TGTGCCATCAGTGAGAGTGGCCGACTAGCGGCATACAATGAGCAGTTCTTC
TRBJ2-7 TRBV4-1 TRBD1 once CASSQVGDSAFYEQYF TGCGCCAGCAGCCAAGTCGGGGACAGCGCCTTTTACGAGCAGTACTTC
TRBJ2-2 TRBV4-1 TRBD2 - CASSQDGTSGRWTGELFF TGCGCCAGCAGCCAAGATGGGACTAGCGGGAGGTGGACCGGGGAGCTGTTTTTT
TRBJ2-3 TRBV5-1 TRBD2 - CASSLSVAGGVDTQYF TGCGCCAGCAGCTTGAGTGTTGCGGGAGGGGTAGATACGCAGTATTTT
TRBJ2-7 TRBV4-1 - - CASSQAGREQYF TGCGCCAGCAGCCAAGCGGGAAGGGAGCAGTACTTC
TRBJ1-2 TRBV5-1 TRBD1 - CASSRDGTDFYGYTF TGCGCCAGCAGCAGAGATGGGACAGACTTCTATGGCTACACCTTC
TRBJ1-1 TRBV2 - - CASRGGAGAFF TGTGCCAGCAGGGGGGGGGCAGGAGCTTTCTTT
TRBJ2-2 TRBV30 TRBD2 - CAWTSGLALDGELFF TGTGCCTGGACTTCGGGACTAGCGTTGGACGGGGAGCTGTTTTTT
TRBJ2-3 TRBV2 TRBD1 - CASLDRATDTQYF TGTGCCAGCCTGGACAGGGCCACAGATACGCAGTATTTT
TRBJ2-1 TRBV25-1 - - CASSESRYNEQFF TGTGCCAGCAGTGAATCCCGCTACAATGAGCAGTTCTTC
TRBJ2-3 TRBV7-9 - - CASSLVSRLRDTDTQYF TGTGCCAGCAGCTTAGTTTCCCGACTCCGGGACACAGATACGCAGTATTTT
TRBJ2-7 TRBV19 - - CASSTSTGPYEQYF TGTGCCAGTAGTACCTCGACAGGTCCCTACGAGCAGTACTTC
TRBJ1-1 TRBV19 - - CASSISVNTEAFF TGTGCCAGTAGTATCTCCGTGAACACTGAAGCTTTCTTT
TRBJ1-4 TRBV30 TRBD1 - CAWSLAAGGSNEKLFF TGTGCCTGGAGTCTCGCGGCAGGGGGCTCTAATGAAAAACTGTTTTTT
TRBJ2-3 TRBV6-5 - - CASSYGAASTDTQYF TGTGCCAGCAGTTACGGGGCCGCTAGCACAGATACGCAGTATTTT
TRBJ2-7 TRBV13 TRBD2 once CASSLRGLGPYEQYF TGTGCCAGCAGCTTACGGGGACTAGGCCCCTACGAGCAGTACTTC
TRBJ1-2 TRBV19 TRBD1 - CASSMGTGGAYGYTF TGTGCCAGTAGTATGGGGACAGGGGGCGCATATGGCTACACCTTC
TRBJ2-1 TRBV27 - - CASSLQGPNEQFF TGTGCCAGCAGTCTACAGGGACCCAATGAGCAGTTCTTC
TRBJ2-2 TRBV28 TRBD1 - CASSPPRTGSTTGELFF TGTGCCAGCAGTCCCCCCCGGACAGGGTCGACCACCGGGGAGCTGTTTTTT
TRBJ2-7 TRBV7-9 TRBD1 - CASSDRGLSYEQYF TGTGCCAGCAGCGACAGGGGACTCTCCTACGAGCAGTACTTC
TRBJ1-3 TRBV27 - - CASSATRSGNTIYF TGTGCCAGCAGTGCCACGAGGTCTGGAAACACCATATATTTT
TRBJ1-1 TRBV19 - - CASSIGQLLTEAFF TGTGCCAGTAGTATAGGACAGCTCCTCACTGAAGCTTTCTTT
TRBJ1-5 TRBV7-9 - once CASSFGSNQPQHF TGTGCCAGCAGCTTCGGTAGCAATCAGCCCCAGCATTTT
TRBJ2-7 TRBV27 - - CASSFGGSSYEQYF TGTGCCAGCAGTTTTGGGGGGAGCTCCTACGAGCAGTACTTC